This is a list of T cell receptor beta chains from one sample in a study of OX40 agonist ivuxolimab in advanced cancers. Generated by immunoSEQ multiplex PCR, the TCRdb table keeps only in-frame clones and is missing some. The sample carries about 67,000 clones, 80% to 95% recorded once. Specimen: CD4+ or CD8+ T cells sorted from blood, collected in a trial of the OX40 agonist ivuxolimab. The source is an adult with an advanced solid tumor such as melanoma, head and neck, liver or kidney cancer. CDR3s include the opening cysteine and the closing phenylalanine or tryptophan. Fields, in order: V gene, clone size, D gene, J gene, CDR3 protein, CDR3 DNA. A D gene is named only where the DNA matches it firmly. The size entry is marked missing in some rows and otherwise reads once, few, many or a size class.

TRBV7-7	-	TRBD2	TRBJ2-5	CASSLAPGLAGQETQYF	TGTGCCAGCAGCTTAGCCCCGGGACTAGCGGGGCAAGAGACCCAGTACTTC
TRBV25-1	-	TRBD1	TRBJ1-2	CASTDDRARGYTF	TGTGCCAGCACGGACGACAGGGCGAGAGGCTACACCTTC
TRBV6-5	-	-	TRBJ1-1	CASKVGAENTEAFF	TGTGCCAGCAAGGTAGGGGCCGAGAACACTGAAGCTTTCTTT
TRBV4-1	-	-	TRBJ2-7	CASSQDRGATGEQYF	TGCGCCAGCAGCCAAGATCGGGGGGCTACCGGCGAGCAGTACTTC
TRBV11-3	-	-	TRBJ2-7	CASSLVQGRRYEQYF	TGTGCCAGCAGCTTAGTCCAGGGGCGACGCTACGAGCAGTACTTC
TRBV7-9	few	TRBD2	TRBJ2-5	CASAAGTSQETQYF	TGTGCCAGCGCCGCCGGGACTAGCCAAGAGACCCAGTACTTC
TRBV7-9	-	TRBD1	TRBJ2-7	CASSQWDRESYEQYF	TGTGCCAGCAGTCAATGGGACAGGGAGAGCTACGAGCAGTACTTC
TRBV5-1	-	-	TRBJ1-3	CASSEVSSGNTIYF	TGCGCCAGCAGTGAGGTATCTTCCGGAAACACCATATATTTT
TRBV11-3	-	TRBD1	TRBJ2-3	CASSLTGTGLFSTDTQYF	TGTGCCAGCAGCTTAACCGGGACAGGGTTATTTAGCACAGATACGCAGTATTTT
TRBV18	-	-	TRBJ1-3	CASSSGTQRNTIYF	TGTGCCAGCTCATCCGGGACACAACGAAACACCATATATTTT
TRBV6-6	-	-	TRBJ1-1	CASSYPAEGLNTEAFF	TGTGCCAGCAGTTACCCGGCCGAGGGATTGAACACTGAAGCTTTCTTT
TRBV10-1	-	-	TRBJ1-3	CATKDGGSGNTIYF	TGCGCCACCAAGGATGGGGGATCTGGAAACACCATATATTTT
TRBV11-3	-	-	TRBJ2-3	CASSLGRGRADTQYF	TGTGCCAGCAGCTTAGGACGGGGACGGGCAGATACGCAGTATTTT
TRBV6-6	-	TRBD2	TRBJ2-1	CASRRTSGASNEQFF	TGTGCCAGCAGGCGGACTAGCGGAGCCTCCAATGAGCAGTTCTTC
TRBV5-8	-	TRBD1	TRBJ1-1	CASSAGQGGHLGAEAFF	TGTGCCAGCAGCGCGGGACAGGGCGGCCATTTGGGTGCTGAAGCTTTCTTT
TRBV4-2	-	TRBD1	TRBJ2-7	CASSQDRGQGASYEQYF	TGTGCCAGCAGCCAAGACAGGGGACAGGGGGCTTCCTACGAGCAGTACTTC
TRBV18	once	-	TRBJ1-1	CASSSNRLNTEAFF	TGTGCCAGCTCATCGAACAGGCTTAACACTGAAGCTTTCTTT
TRBV9	-	TRBD2	TRBJ2-1	CASSTLAGQYNEQFF	TGTGCCAGCAGCACACTAGCGGGCCAGTACAATGAGCAGTTCTTC
TRBV7-2	-	TRBD2	TRBJ2-7	CASSLGTSWEQYF	TGTGCCAGCAGCTTAGGGACTAGCTGGGAGCAGTACTTC
TRBV7-6	-	-	TRBJ2-5	CASSPQGPPEETQYF	TGTGCCAGCAGCCCCCAAGGCCCGCCGGAAGAGACCCAGTACTTC
TRBV5-5	once	TRBD2	TRBJ2-5	CASKEAELAGGAGDF	TGTGCCAGCAAGGAGGCGGAACTAGCGGGAGGCGCGGGGGACTTC
TRBV5-1	once	-	TRBJ1-3	CASSLGASGNTIYF	TGCGCCAGCAGCTTGGGGGCGTCTGGAAACACCATATATTTT
TRBV7-2	-	-	TRBJ2-7	CASSPVGRLYEQYF	TGTGCCAGCAGCCCGGTAGGGAGACTTTACGAGCAGTACTTC
TRBV19	-	-	TRBJ2-5	CASSLQGNQGETQYF	TGTGCCAGTAGTCTCCAGGGGAACCAGGGGGAGACCCAGTACTTC
TRBV7-9	-	-	TRBJ2-1	CASSLAGGSFHNEQFF	TGTGCCAGCAGCTTAGCAGGGGGTTCGTTCCACAATGAGCAGTTCTTC
TRBV19	-	-	TRBJ2-2	CASLQTGNTGELFF	TGTGCCAGTTTACAGACAGGGAACACCGGGGAGCTGTTTTTT
TRBV4-1	-	-	TRBJ2-3	CASSMTGDSKNGNTQYF	TGCGCCAGCAGCATGACGGGGGACAGTAAGAATGGGAATACGCAGTATTTT
TRBV4-1	-	-	TRBJ2-2	CASSQGVRMINTGELFF	TGCGCCAGCAGCCAAGGAGTAAGGATGATTAACACCGGGGAGCTGTTTTTT
TRBV19	-	-	TRBJ2-7	CASSIGGLTSNEQYF	TGTGCCAGTAGTATTGGTGGGCTTACTAGCAACGAGCAGTACTTC
TRBV18	-	-	TRBJ1-1	CASSPTWGEGTEAFF	TGTGCCAGCTCACCTACTTGGGGGGAAGGGACTGAAGCTTTCTTT
TRBV7-2	-	-	TRBJ1-2	CASSRALLNYGYTF	TGTGCCAGCAGCCGCGCGCTCTTAAACTATGGCTACACCTTC
TRBV18	-	-	TRBJ2-7	CASSPRQEVTYEQYF	TGTGCCAGCTCACCCCGACAGGAGGTTACCTACGAGCAGTACTTC
TRBV6-1	-	-	TRBJ1-1	CASSRQGFDTEAFF	TGTGCCAGCAGTCGGCAGGGATTTGACACTGAAGCTTTCTTT
TRBV19	-	-	TRBJ1-6	CASSITGKGSPLHF	TGTGCCAGTAGTATAACAGGAAAAGGGTCACCCCTCCACTTT
TRBV5-1	-	-	TRBJ2-3	CASRPQTSTDTQYF	TGCGCCAGCCGACCGCAAACTAGCACAGATACGCAGTATTTT
TRBV15	-	-	TRBJ1-6	CATSIGQGNSPLHF	TGTGCCACCAGCATTGGCCAGGGAAATTCACCCCTCCACTTT
TRBV25-1	few	-	TRBJ1-2	CASSEQGHGYTF	TGTGCCAGCAGTGAACAGGGCCATGGCTACACCTTC
TRBV6-1	-	-	TRBJ1-5	CASSEQGQAVSNQPQHF	TGTGCCAGCAGTGAGCAGGGGCAGGCTGTTAGCAATCAGCCCCAGCATTTT
TRBV10-3	-	-	TRBJ2-7	CAISEVGDSYEQYF	TGTGCCATCAGTGAAGTAGGTGATTCCTACGAGCAGTACTTC
TRBV28	-	TRBD2	TRBJ2-2	CASRHPGTSGGKNTGELFF	TGTGCCAGCAGACATCCCGGGACTAGCGGGGGAAAGAACACCGGGGAGCTGTTTTTT
TRBV9	-	TRBD1	TRBJ2-4	CASSPAPTGIMYF	TGTGCCAGCAGCCCAGCCCCGACAGGGATTATGTACTTC
TRBV10-3	-	-	TRBJ1-1	CAISMTATRGAFF	TGTGCCATCAGCATGACAGCAACCCGGGGAGCTTTCTTT
TRBV5-8	-	TRBD1	TRBJ1-4	CASSHRRQGAAEKLFF	TGTGCCAGCAGCCACCGGAGACAGGGGGCTGCGGAAAAACTGTTTTTT